This T cell receptor (beta chain) was identified in a study of blood T cell repertoires in COVID-19. In the study overall: Material from acute and convalescent COVID-19 was sourced from the United States, Italy and Spain.

This clone was counted only a few times. Under the authors' procedure: Amplification from reference gene primers served as the basis for estimated nucleated cell counts. TCRdb keeps only in-frame clones here, not all; method: immunoSEQ multiplex PCR. The V and J calls and clone size were taken over from that table, and D and trimming were inferred from the DNA. The sample consists of about 60,000 clones, 80% to 90% of them appearing once. The sequenced sample consisted of peripheral blood. The TCR comes from a man aged 60 to 69 with acute or convalescent COVID-19.

The CDR3 reads CASSVQGVPYEQYF. The CDR3 DNA sequence: TGTGCCAGCAGCGTACAGGGGGTTCCCTACGAGCAGTACTTC. J is TRBJ2-7 and V is TRBV9; TRBD1 agrees at 7 bases. The length of the CDR3 is 14 residues. Germline assignment: CDR1 SGDLS and CDR2 YYNGEE. The junction had 3 bases not matched to a gene; V was cut back by 1 base and J by 2 bases.